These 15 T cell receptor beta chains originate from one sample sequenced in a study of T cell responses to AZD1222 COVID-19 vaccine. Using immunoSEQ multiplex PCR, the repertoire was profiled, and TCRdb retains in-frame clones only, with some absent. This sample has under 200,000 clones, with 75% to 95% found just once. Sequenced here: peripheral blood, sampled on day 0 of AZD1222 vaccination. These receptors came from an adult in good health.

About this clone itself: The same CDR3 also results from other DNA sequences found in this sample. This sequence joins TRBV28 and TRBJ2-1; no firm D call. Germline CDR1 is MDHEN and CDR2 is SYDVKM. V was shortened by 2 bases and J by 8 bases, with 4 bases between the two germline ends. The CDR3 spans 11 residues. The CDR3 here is CASSLRDEQFF. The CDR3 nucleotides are TGTGCCAGCAGTTTAAGGGATGAGCAGTTCTTC.

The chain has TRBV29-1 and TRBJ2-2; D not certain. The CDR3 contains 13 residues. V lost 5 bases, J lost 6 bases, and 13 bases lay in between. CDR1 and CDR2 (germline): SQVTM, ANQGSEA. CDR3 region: CSVRGQLAGELFF. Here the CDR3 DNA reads TGCAGCGTTCGAGGTCAGTTAGCCGGGGAGCTGTTTTTT.

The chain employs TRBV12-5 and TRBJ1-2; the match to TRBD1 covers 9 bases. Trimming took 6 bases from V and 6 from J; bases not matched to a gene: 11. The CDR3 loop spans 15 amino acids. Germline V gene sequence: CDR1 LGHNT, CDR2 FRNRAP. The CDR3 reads CASGPLLGTGNGYTF. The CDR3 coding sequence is TGTGCTAGTGGCCCCCTCCTCGGGACAGGGAATGGCTACACCTTC.

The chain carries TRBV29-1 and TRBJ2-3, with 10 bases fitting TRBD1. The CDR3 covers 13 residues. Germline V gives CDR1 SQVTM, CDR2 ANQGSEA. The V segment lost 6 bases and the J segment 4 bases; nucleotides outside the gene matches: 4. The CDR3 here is CSVPTGGPDTQYF. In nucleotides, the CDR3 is TGCAGCGTGCCGACAGGGGGCCCAGATACGCAGTATTTT.

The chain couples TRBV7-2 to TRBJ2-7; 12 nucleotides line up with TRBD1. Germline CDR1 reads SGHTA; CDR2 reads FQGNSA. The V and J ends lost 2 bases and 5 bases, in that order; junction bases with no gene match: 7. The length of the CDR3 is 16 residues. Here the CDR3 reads CASSLRGTGGGNEQYF. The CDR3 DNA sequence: TGTGCCAGCAGCTTAAGAGGGACAGGGGGCGGGAACGAGCAGTACTTC.

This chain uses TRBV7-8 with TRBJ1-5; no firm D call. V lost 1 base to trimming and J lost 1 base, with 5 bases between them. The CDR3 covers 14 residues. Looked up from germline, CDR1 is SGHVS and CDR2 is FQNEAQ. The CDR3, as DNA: TGTGCCAGCAGCTTAGGCAGAAGCAATCAGCCCCAGCATTTT. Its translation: CASSLGRSNQPQHF.

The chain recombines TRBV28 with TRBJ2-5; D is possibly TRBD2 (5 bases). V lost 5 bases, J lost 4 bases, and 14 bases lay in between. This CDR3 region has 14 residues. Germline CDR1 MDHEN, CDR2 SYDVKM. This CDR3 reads CASSTITRAETQYF. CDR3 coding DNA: TGTGCCAGCAGTACGATTACTAGGGCAGAGACCCAGTACTTC.

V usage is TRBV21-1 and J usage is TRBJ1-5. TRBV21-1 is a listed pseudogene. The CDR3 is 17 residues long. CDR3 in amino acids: CASSKFPSLGINQPQHF. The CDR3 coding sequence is TGTGCCAGCAGCAAATTTCCCTCCCTGGGAATCAATCAGCCCCAGCATTTT.

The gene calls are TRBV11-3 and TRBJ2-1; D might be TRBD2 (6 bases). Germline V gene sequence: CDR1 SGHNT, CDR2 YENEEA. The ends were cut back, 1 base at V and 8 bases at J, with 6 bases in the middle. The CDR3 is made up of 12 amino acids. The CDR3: CASSLGGDEQFF. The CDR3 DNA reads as TGTGCCAGCAGCTTAGGGGGGGATGAGCAGTTCTTC.

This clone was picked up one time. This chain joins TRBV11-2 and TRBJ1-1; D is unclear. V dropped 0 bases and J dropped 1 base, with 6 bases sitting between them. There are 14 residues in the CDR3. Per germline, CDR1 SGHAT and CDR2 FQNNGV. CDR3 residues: CASSLDRRNTEAFF. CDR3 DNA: TGTGCCAGCAGCTTAGATAGGCGGAACACTGAAGCTTTCTTT.

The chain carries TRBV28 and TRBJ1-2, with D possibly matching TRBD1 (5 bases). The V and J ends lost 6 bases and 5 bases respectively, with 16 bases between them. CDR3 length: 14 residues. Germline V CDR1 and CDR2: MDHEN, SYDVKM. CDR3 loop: CASSVRDRAYGYTF. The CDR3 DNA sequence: TGTGCCAGCAGCGTCCGGGACCGGGCTTATGGCTACACCTTC.

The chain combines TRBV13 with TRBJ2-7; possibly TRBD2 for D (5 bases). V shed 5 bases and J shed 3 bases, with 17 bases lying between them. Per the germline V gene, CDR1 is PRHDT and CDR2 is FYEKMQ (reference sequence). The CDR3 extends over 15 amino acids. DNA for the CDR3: TGTGCCAGCAGCCACCAGAGGGAACTGAGCTACGAGCAGTACTTC. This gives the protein CASSHQRELSYEQYF.

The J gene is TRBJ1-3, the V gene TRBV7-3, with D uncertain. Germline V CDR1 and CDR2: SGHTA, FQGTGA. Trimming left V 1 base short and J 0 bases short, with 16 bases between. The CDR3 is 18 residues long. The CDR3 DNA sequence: TGTGCCAGCAGCTTAAAAGGGTCTAACTCCTTCTCTGGAAACACCATATATTTT. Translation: CASSLKGSNSFSGNTIYF. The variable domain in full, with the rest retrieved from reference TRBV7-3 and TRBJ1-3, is GAGVSQTPSNKVTEKGKYVELRCDPISGHTALYWYRQSLGQGPEFLIYFQGTGAADDSGLPNDRFFAVRPEGSVSTLKIQRTERGDSAVYLCASSLKGSNSFSGNTIYFGEGSWLTVV.

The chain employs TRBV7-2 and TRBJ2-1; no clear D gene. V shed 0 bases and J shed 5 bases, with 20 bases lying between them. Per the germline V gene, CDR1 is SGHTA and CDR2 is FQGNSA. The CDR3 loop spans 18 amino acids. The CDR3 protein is CASSLAAIRFGAHNEQFF. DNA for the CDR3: TGTGCCAGCAGCTTAGCGGCCATCCGGTTCGGCGCCCACAATGAGCAGTTCTTC. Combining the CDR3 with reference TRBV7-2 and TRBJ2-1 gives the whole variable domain GAGVSQSPSNKVTEKGKDVELRCDPISGHTALYWYRQSLGQGLEFLIYFQGNSAPDKSGLPSDRFSAERTGGSVSTLTIQRTQQEDSAVYLCASSLAAIRFGAHNEQFFGPGTRLTVL.

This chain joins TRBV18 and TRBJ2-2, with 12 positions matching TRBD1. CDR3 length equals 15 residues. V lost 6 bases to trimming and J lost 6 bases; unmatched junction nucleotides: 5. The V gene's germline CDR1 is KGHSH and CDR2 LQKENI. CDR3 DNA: TGTGCCAGCTCGTCGGGGACAGGGGGCTCCGGGGAGCTGTTTTTT. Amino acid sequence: CASSSGTGGSGELFF.